Listed here are 8 T cell receptor beta chains from one sample, sequenced in a study of neurological immune-mediated disorders. MiXCR, run by TCRdb on the 5' RACE reads, gives a single entry per CDR3 protein. The profile shows approximately 58,000 distinct CDR3 sequences, roughly 8.8% of them singletons. Time point denoted: longitudinal time-point 3. The sample was PBMCs. The receptor set was obtained from a woman aged 40 to 50 in good health.

In this sample, this clonotype turned up many times. The genes are TRBV5-6 and TRBJ2-2; the D is unclear. CDR3 length equals 16 residues. Germline V gene sequence: CDR1 SGHDT, CDR2 YYEEEE. V lost 0 bases, J lost 0 bases, and 9 bases lay in between. CDR3 DNA sequence: TGTGCCAGCAGCTTGGCCCCGAAGGCGAACACCGGGGAGCTGTTTTTT. It specifies CASSLAPKANTGELFF.

This clonotype was recorded many times. V is TRBV6-5 and J is TRBJ2-7; 11 bases are a match to TRBD2. V lost 10 bases, J lost 4 bases, and 12 bases stayed unmatched. The germline V gene encodes CDR1 MNHEY and CDR2 SVGAGI. This CDR3 contains 15 residues. CDR3 protein: CATAPVAGGWYEQYF. CDR3 nucleotide sequence: TGTGCCACCGCACCGGTAGCGGGGGGGTGGTACGAGCAGTACTTC.

This clonotype was counted a few times. V usage is TRBV12-3 or TRBV12-4 and J usage is TRBJ2-7, with D possibly being TRBD1 (5 bases). The CDR3 is 13 residues long. V lost 7 bases, J lost 6 bases, and 16 bases lay in between. CDR3 protein: CASTLDSTGEQYF. CDR3 sequence (DNA): TGTGCCAGCACCCTCGACAGTACAGGCGAGCAGTACTTC.

At least ten counts were recorded for this clonotype. The J gene is TRBJ2-3, the V gene TRBV5-1, with 8 bases matching TRBD1. Germline V gene data show CDR1 as SGHRS and CDR2 as YFSETQ. Trimming removed 0 bases from V and 4 bases from J; junction bases left unmatched: 7. CDR3 size: 16 residues. In nucleotides, the CDR3 is TGCGCCAGCAGCTTGGGCGGACAGGGAAGTGCAGATACGCAGTATTTT. Translated, it gives CASSLGGQGSADTQYF. Combining the CDR3 with reference TRBV5-1 and TRBJ2-3 gives the whole variable domain KAGVTQTPRYLIKTRGQQVTLSCSPISGHRSVSWYQQTPGQGLQFLFEYFSETQRNKGNFPGRFSGRQFSNSRSEMNVSTLELGDSALYLCASSLGGQGSADTQYFGPGTRLTVL.

Many counts were recorded for this clonotype. This sequence joins TRBV24-1 and TRBJ2-1, with a possible D match to TRBD2 (5 bases). Deletions cut 1 base from V and 5 bases from J, with 8 bases between. The V gene's germline CDR1 is KGHDR and CDR2 SFDVKD. The CDR3 is 14 amino acids. Here the CDR3 DNA reads TGTGCCACCAGTGATTTTACTAGGCACAATGAGCAGTTCTTC. The encoded protein is CATSDFTRHNEQFF.

This clonotype showed up just a few times. The chain joins TRBV7-2 to TRBJ1-2, with D possibly TRBD1 on 5 matching bases. Per germline, CDR1 SGHTA and CDR2 FQGNSA. The CDR3 loop spans 13 amino acids. The V end lost 6 bases, the J end lost 4 bases, and 12 bases lay between the germline ends. The CDR3 DNA follows: TGTGCCAGCAGGAAACCAGGGCCCTATGGCTACACCTTC. This sequence encodes CASRKPGPYGYTF.

In its sample, this clonotype was seen many times. J is TRBJ2-7 and V is TRBV2, with 7 bases fitting TRBD2. The CDR3 length is 14 residues. The V segment lost 4 bases and the J segment 2 bases; nucleotides outside the gene matches: 5. The V gene's germline CDR1 is SNHLY and CDR2 FYNNEI. DNA of the CDR3: TGTGCCAGCAGTGTGGGGGGGACGGCCTACGAGCAGTACTTC. Translation gives CASSVGGTAYEQYF.

This clonotype was detected ten times or more. The junction departs from germline at one end; a sequencing error may be responsible. The CDR3, as DNA: TGCGCCAGCAGCTCAACTAGCGGTACGCTCTTC. It encodes CASSSTSGTLF. V gene TRBV5-1 combines with J gene TRBJ2-1, with 8 bases matching TRBD2. In germline, CDR1 is SGHRS, CDR2 YFSETQ. There are 11 residues in the CDR3.